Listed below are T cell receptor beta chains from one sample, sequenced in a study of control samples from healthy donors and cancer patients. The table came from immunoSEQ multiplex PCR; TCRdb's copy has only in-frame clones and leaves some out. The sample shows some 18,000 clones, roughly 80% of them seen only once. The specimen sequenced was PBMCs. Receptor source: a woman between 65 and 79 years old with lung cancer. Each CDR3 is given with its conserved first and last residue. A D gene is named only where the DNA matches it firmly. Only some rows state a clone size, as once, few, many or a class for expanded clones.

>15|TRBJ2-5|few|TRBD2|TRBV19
TGTGCCAGTAGTATAACTAGCGGGAGTTATGAGACCCAGTACTTC
CASSITSGSYETQYF
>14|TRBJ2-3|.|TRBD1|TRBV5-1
TGCGCCAGCAGCTTCCGGACAGGGGCAGATACGCAGTATTTT
CASSFRTGADTQYF
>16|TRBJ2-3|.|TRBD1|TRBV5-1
TGCGCCAGCAGCCCCGTGAGACAGGGGGGGACAGATACGCAGTATTTT
CASSPVRQGGTDTQYF
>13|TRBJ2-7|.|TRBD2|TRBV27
TGTGCCAGCAGTTTACTAGCGGGAGGCGAGCAGTACTTC
CASSLLAGGEQYF
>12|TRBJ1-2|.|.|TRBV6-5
TGTGCCAGCAGTACAGGGAACTATGGCTACACCTTC
CASSTGNYGYTF
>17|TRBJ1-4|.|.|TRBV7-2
TGTGCCAGCAACTTAGCGCAGGGGAGTGGGACTAATGAAAAACTGTTTTTT
CASNLAQGSGTNEKLFF
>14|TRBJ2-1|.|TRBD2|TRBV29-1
TGCAGCGTTGACGAACTAGCGGGGTACAATGAGCAGTTCTTC
CSVDELAGYNEQFF
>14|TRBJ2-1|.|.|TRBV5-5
TGTGCCAGCAGCTCTTCGAGCTCCTACAATGAGCAGTTCTTC
CASSSSSSYNEQFF
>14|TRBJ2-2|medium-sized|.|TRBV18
TGTGCCAGCTCCGACCCCGGGAACACCGGGGAGCTGTTTTTT
CASSDPGNTGELFF
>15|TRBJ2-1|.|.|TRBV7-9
TGTGCCAGCAGCTTAACCGGCACCCCGGGCGATGAGCAGTTCTTC
CASSLTGTPGDEQFF
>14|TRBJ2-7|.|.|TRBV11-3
TGTGCCAGCAGCTTAGCGTCACCATCCTACGAGCAGTACTTC
CASSLASPSYEQYF
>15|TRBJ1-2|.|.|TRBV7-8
TGTGCCAGCAGCTATGTAGGGACTCCGAACTATGGCTACACCTTC
CASSYVGTPNYGYTF
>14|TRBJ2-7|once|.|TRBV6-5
TGTGCCAGCACCCCAAGGGCTAGCAGCAAGGTGCAGTACTTC
CASTPRASSKVQYF
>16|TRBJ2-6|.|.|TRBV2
TGTGCCAGCAGTTCCCGAGGGGGAGGTAGGGCCAACGTCCTGACTTTC
CASSSRGGGRANVLTF
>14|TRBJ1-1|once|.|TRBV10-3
TGTGCCATCAGTGAGGGATGGGGGAACACTGAAGCTTTCTTT
CAISEGWGNTEAFF
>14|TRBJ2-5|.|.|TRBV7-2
TGTGCCAGCAGCTTAACTAGAGGCCAAGAGACCCAGTACTTC
CASSLTRGQETQYF
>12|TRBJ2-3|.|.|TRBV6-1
TGTGCCAGCAGTGAACAGGGACATACGCAGTATTTT
CASSEQGHTQYF
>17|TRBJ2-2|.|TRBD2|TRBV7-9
TGTACCAGCAGCCCGGGACTAGCGGGATTTAACACCGGGGAGCTGTTTTTT
CTSSPGLAGFNTGELFF
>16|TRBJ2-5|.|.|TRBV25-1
TGTGCCAGCAGTGAATTCGACAGGGACTACCCAGAGACCCAGTACTTC
CASSEFDRDYPETQYF
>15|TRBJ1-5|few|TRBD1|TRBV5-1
TGCGCCAGCAGCTTGGACAGGGGGGACAATCAGCCCCAGCATTTT
CASSLDRGDNQPQHF
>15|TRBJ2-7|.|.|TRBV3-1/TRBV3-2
TGTGCCAGCAGCCAAGTATCCAGGGTCTCCTACGAGCAGTACTTC
CASSQVSRVSYEQYF
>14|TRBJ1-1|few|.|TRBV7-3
TGTGCCAGCAGCTTAATGGGGGGAGGCACTGAAGCTTTCTTT
CASSLMGGGTEAFF
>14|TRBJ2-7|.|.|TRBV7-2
TGTGCCAGCAGCTTCGATCAGGGTGGATTCGAGCAGTACTTC
CASSFDQGGFEQYF
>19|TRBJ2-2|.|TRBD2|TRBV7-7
TGTGCCAGCAGCCCCCGGCGGGCTAGCGGGATGGGGGACACCGGGGAGCTGTTTTTT
CASSPRRASGMGDTGELFF
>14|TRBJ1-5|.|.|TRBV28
TGTGCCAGCAGTCTGACGGTTAGCAATCAGCCCCAGCATTTT
CASSLTVSNQPQHF
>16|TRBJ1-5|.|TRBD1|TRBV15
TGTGCCACCAGCAGAGTAGACAGGGGGGGTGATCAGCCCCAGCATTTT
CATSRVDRGGDQPQHF
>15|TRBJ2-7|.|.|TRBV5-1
TGCGCCAGCAGCTTGGAGGGGACGGGCTCCTACGAGCAGTACTTC
CASSLEGTGSYEQYF
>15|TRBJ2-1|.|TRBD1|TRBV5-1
TGCGCCAGCAGATTAGAGGGACAGGGGTGGAATGAGCAGTTCTTC
CASRLEGQGWNEQFF
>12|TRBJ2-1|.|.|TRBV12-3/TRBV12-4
TGTGCCAGCACAAAACTAGGAGGTGAGCAGTTCTTC
CASTKLGGEQFF
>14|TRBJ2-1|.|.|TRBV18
TGTGCCAGCTCCCCCCCAGGGATGGCTAATGAGCAGTTCTTC
CASSPPGMANEQFF
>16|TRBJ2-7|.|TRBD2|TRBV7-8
TGTGCCAGCAGCTTTACCGGGACTAGCGGGAGCAACGAGCAGTACTTC
CASSFTGTSGSNEQYF
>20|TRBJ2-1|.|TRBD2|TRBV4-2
TGTGCCAGCAGCCAAGATCTGAGGGGCCGACTAGCGGGAGCCTACAATGAGCAGTTCTTC
CASSQDLRGRLAGAYNEQFF
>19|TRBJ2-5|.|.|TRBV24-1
TGTGCCACCAGTGATTACCAGGGGTCGGGCATCCTTGGTGAGGAGACCCAGTACTTC
CATSDYQGSGILGEETQYF
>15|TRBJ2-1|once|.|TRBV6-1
TGTGCCAGCACCCCAGACGGTGACTCCTACAATGAGCAGTTCTTC
CASTPDGDSYNEQFF
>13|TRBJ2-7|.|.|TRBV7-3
TGTGCCAGCAGCCCGGGGACCCACCGGGAGCAGTACTTC
CASSPGTHREQYF
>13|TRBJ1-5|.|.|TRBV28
TGTGCCAGCAGGCGACAGGAGAATCAGCCCCAGCATTTT
CASRRQENQPQHF
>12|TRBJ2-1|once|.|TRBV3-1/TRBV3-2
TGTGCCAGCAGCGCGGCGGCGGGTGAGCAGTTCTTC
CASSAAAGEQFF
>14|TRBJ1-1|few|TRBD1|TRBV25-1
TGTGCCAGCAGTTCCGGACAGGGATGGACTGAAGCTTTCTTT
CASSSGQGWTEAFF
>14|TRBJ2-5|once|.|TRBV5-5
TGTGCCAGCAGCTCCTTTGCTCCAGAAGAGACCCAGTACTTC
CASSSFAPEETQYF
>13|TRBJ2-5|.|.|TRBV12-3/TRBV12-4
TGTGCCAGCAGTCAGGCGGGGTCGGAGACCCAGTACTTC
CASSQAGSETQYF
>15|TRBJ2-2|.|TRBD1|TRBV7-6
TGTGCCAGCAGCAGAGGGACAGACTGGTCCGGGGAGCTGTTTTTT
CASSRGTDWSGELFF
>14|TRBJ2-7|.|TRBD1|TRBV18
TGTGCCAGCTCACGGCCGACAGGGGGCGCCGAGCAGTACTTC
CASSRPTGGAEQYF
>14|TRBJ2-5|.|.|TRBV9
TGTGCCAGCAGCGTAGATTGGGGGCAAGAGACCCAGTACTTC
CASSVDWGQETQYF
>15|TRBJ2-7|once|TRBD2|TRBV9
TGTGCCAGCAGCTCGGGACTCCGGCCGGGGGGAGAGCAGTACTTC
CASSSGLRPGGEQYF
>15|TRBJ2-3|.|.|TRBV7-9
TGTGCCAGCAGCTTCGGTTACGGGACCGCAGATACGCAGTATTTT
CASSFGYGTADTQYF
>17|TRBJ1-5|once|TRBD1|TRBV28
TGTGCCAGCAGTTTAGACCAGGGGGCGGGTATGGGTCAGCCCCAGCATTTT
CASSLDQGAGMGQPQHF
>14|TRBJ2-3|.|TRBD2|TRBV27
TGTGCCAGCAGTTCAGCGGGAGCGGTAGATACGCAGTATTTT
CASSSAGAVDTQYF
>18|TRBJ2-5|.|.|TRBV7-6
TGTGCCAGCAGCCCAGAAAAGGGGAGTGGCGAATTACAAGAGACCCAGTACTTC
CASSPEKGSGELQETQYF
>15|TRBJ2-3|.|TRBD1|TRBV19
TGTGCCAGTAGTATTAGACAGGGCAGCACAGATACGCAGTATTTT
CASSIRQGSTDTQYF
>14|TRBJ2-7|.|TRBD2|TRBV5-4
TGTGCCAGCAGCGCGACTAGCGGCCCTGGCGAGCAGTACTTC
CASSATSGPGEQYF
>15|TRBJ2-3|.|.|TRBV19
TGTGCCAGTAGTATAGACTGGAATATACCAGATACGCAGTATTTT
CASSIDWNIPDTQYF
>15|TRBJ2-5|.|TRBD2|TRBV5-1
TGCGCCAGCAGACGAGACGGGACTACCCAGGAGACCCAGTACTTC
CASRRDGTTQETQYF
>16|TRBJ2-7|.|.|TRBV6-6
TGTGCCAGCAGTACAGAAAAGGGGAAGGGGACCTACGAGCAGTACTTC
CASSTEKGKGTYEQYF
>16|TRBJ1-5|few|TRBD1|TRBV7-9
TGTGCCAGCAGCTTAGGGACAGGGTGGATGGATCAGCCCCAGCATTTT
CASSLGTGWMDQPQHF
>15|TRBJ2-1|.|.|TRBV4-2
TGTGCCAGCAGCCTTCTAGTCTCCTCCTACAATGAGCAGTTCTTC
CASSLLVSSYNEQFF
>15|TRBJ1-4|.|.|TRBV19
TGTGCCAGTAGTAGCAGGGACATAGGACGTGAAAAACTGTTTTTT
CASSSRDIGREKLFF
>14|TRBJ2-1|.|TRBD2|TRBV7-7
TGTGCTAGCAGCACACAGCGGGGCAGAAATGAGCAGTTCTTC
CASSTQRGRNEQFF
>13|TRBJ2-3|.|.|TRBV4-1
TGCGCCAGCAGCCAAGATAGGACTTATACGCAGTATTTT
CASSQDRTYTQYF